This TCR beta chain stems from a study of T cell repertoires in cytomegalovirus infection. Looking at the study overall: Indications of both CMV infection and matching HLA type were provided by public TCR beta signatures.

Germline CDR1 reads SGHNT; CDR2 reads YENEEA. The CDR3 consists of 14 residues. The V end lost 4 bases, the J end lost 2 bases, and 11 bases lay between the germline ends. A remark on this clonotype: The antigen remains undetermined.

MiXCR, run by TCRdb on the reads, gives a single entry per CDR3 protein. The sample has approximately 750,000 distinct CDR3 sequences; less than 40% are singletons. Study results and limitations: CMV carriers with the relevant HLA were identified by cumulative public TCR beta family frequency.

The sequence was obtained from a human donor in good health (CMV status not recorded). Some clones in this sample may be carry-over from other donors' samples. This chain connects TRBV11-3 to TRBJ1-2; D not resolved. The sample was PBMCs. In nucleotides, the CDR3 is TGTGCCAGCAGCTGCAGGCCGTTCAACTATGGCTACACCTTC. Translation gives CASSCRPFNYGYTF.